This TCR beta chain emerged from a study of CD4 T cells in relation to SARS-CoV-2 and coronaviruses. On the study more broadly: Crossreactive spike epitopes shared across donors were mapped to their HLA restriction.

The CDR3 sequence is 14 residues long. The germline V gene encodes CDR1 MNHEY and CDR2 SMNVEV (reference sequence). V shed 2 bases and J shed 1 base, with 8 bases lying between them. Clones were read by immunoSEQ multiplex PCR, and TCRdb kept only the in-frame ones, dropping some. The sample lists approximately 50,000 clones; 90% to 95% were seen once. The sequenced sample was naive CD4+ T cells from PBMCs. Sample subset: naive CD4+ T cells isolated by negative enrichment. V is TRBV27 and J is TRBJ1-1; D uncertain. The receptor was derived from an adult with COVID-19. CDR3 sequence: CASSLIGPNTEAFF. For the CDR3, the DNA is TGTGCCAGCAGTTTAATAGGGCCGAACACTGAAGCTTTCTTT.